Included here is one T cell receptor (beta chain) sequence, with context. This CDR3 is built from 15 residues. Deletions cut 1 base from V and 5 bases from J, with 14 bases between. Germline CDR1 is MDHEN and CDR2 is SYDVKM. The entry originates in a study of T-cell reconstitution after alpha-beta-depleted transplantation in children. A TCRbeta library incorporating unique molecular identifiers was prepared. MiXCR, run by TCRdb on the PCR reads, gives a single entry per CDR3 protein. The sample has some 250,000 distinct CDR3 sequences, more than 10% seen once. The receptor was derived from a human donor who donated a stem cell graft to a child with acute lymphoblastic leukemia. Material: PBMCs from the stem cell graft donor, obtained from the stem cell graft. The chain carries TRBV28 and TRBJ2-5; D uncertain. The CDR3 spells CASSLSFAWRETQYF. CDR3 DNA: TGTGCCAGCAGTTTATCTTTCGCGTGGCGGGAGACCCAGTACTTC.